This T cell receptor beta chain was documented in a study of response to subunit inactivated influenza vaccine. Overall study results and limits: A suggestion made by the authors is that each seasonal influenza vaccination recruits few new T cells.

The table lists this clonotype with a few counts. Its specificity is not known. TCRdb analysed the RT-PCR reads with MiXCR anew, one entry per CDR3 protein. The sample holds roughly 700,000 distinct CDR3 sequences, over 11% seen once. The clonotype originates from a man in his fifties or sixties who received an inactivated influenza vaccine. The starting material was PBMCs from blood, obtained around two weeks before vaccination.

CDR3 bases: TGCGCCAGCAGCCAAGGCCAGGGCTGGGGCACAGATACGCAGTATTTT. This codes for CASSQGQGWGTDTQYF. This chain joins TRBV4-1 and TRBJ2-3, with D tentatively TRBD1 (5 bases). The CDR3 contains 16 residues. The V and J ends lost 1 base and 1 base respectively, with 12 bases between them. CDR1 and CDR2 from the germline V gene are MGHRA and YSYEKL.